Reported below is one T cell receptor beta chain. Its cognate antigen is unknown. 13 Jbeta primers and 60 Vbeta primers were used for the PCR. Only in-frame clones appear in the TCRdb table, and some are missing; sequencing was by immunoSEQ multiplex PCR. The table records about 150,000 clones, 65% to 80% of them present only once. The V end lost 7 bases, the J end lost 4 bases, and 11 bases lay between the germline ends. CDR3 length equals 13 residues. From germline, CDR1 is SEHNR and CDR2 FQNEAQ (reference sequence). This specimen comes from a study of cytomegalovirus exposure and HLA in healthy donors. Study results and caveats: Investigators reported approximately 150 TCR beta chains as tied to cytomegalovirus.

The rearrangement uses TRBV7-9 and TRBJ2-1, with D possibly matching TRBD1 (5 bases). The clonotype originates from a man aged 35 to 55 in good health and CMV-seropositive. Sequencing used PBMCs. The chain's CDR3 is CASIPPGYNEQFF. The CDR3 nucleotides are TGTGCCAGCATCCCTCCAGGGTACAATGAGCAGTTCTTC.